This section outlines one TCR beta chain sequence together with its context. Assay used: immunoSEQ multiplex PCR; TCRdb lists only in-frame clones, some missing. This table holds around 650,000 clones, roughly 95% found once. Trimming shortened V by 2 bases and J by 3 bases, and 10 bases separated the two germline ends. The CDR3 has 15 amino acids. In germline, CDR1 is PRHDT, CDR2 FYEKMQ (reference sequence). The sample is drawn from a study of shared clonotypes between healthy human individuals. Naive CD8 cells, CD45RO-negative and positively selected for CCR7, excluded terminally differentiated effector memory CD45RA+ cells.

The sample was naive CD8+ T cells sorted from blood. The TCR comes from a woman in her twenties or thirties in good health. The genes are TRBV13 and TRBJ2-2; D is ambiguous. DNA of the CDR3: TGTGCCAGCAGCTTAACGTCTACCCACACCGGGGAGCTGTTTTTT. Protein sequence: CASSLTSTHTGELFF.